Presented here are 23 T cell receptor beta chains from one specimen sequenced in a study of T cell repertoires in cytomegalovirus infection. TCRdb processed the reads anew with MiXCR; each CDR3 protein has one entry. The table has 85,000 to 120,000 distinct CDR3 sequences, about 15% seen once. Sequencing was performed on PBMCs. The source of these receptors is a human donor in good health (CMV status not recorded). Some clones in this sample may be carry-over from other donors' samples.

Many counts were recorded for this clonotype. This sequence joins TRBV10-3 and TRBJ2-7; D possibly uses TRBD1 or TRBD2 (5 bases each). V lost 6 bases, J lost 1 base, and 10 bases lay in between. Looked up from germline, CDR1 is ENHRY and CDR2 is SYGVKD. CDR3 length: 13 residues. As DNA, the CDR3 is TGTGCCATCAGGGGGACGGAATCCTACGAGCAGTACTTC. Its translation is CAIRGTESYEQYF.

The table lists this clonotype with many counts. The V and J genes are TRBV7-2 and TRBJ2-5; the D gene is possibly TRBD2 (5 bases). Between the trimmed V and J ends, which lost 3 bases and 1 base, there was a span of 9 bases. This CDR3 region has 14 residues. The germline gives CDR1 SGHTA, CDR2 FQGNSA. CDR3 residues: CASSFLRGQETQYF. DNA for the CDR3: TGTGCCAGCAGCTTTCTTCGGGGCCAAGAGACCCAGTACTTC.

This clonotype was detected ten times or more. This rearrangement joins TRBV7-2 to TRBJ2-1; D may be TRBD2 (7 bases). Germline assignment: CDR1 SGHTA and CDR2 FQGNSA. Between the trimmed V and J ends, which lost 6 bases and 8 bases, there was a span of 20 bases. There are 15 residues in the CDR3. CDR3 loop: CASSPKGGAVHEQFF. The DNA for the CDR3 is TGTGCCAGCAGTCCTAAAGGGGGGGCGGTCCATGAGCAGTTCTTC.

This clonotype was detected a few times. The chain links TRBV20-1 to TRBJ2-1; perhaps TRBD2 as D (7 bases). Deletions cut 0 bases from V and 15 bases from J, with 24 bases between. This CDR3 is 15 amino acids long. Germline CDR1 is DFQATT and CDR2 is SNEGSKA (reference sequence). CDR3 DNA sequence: TGCAGTGCTAGAGATGGGGGGGCCCGAAAAGGGTTACGGTTCTTC. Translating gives CSARDGGARKGLRFF.

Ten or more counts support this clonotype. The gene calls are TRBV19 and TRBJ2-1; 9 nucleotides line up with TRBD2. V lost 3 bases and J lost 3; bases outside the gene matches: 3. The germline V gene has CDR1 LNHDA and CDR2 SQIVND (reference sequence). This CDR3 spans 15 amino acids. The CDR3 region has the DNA TGTGCCAGTAGTATCGGCGGGGGGGTCTACAATGAGCAGTTCTTC. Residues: CASSIGGGVYNEQFF.

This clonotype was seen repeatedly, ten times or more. In DNA form, the CDR3 reads TGTGCCAGCAGCTTAGGCGGGACAGGGGGCTATGGCTACACCTTC. This encodes CASSLGGTGGYGYTF. The chain joins TRBV7-2 to TRBJ1-2; 11 bases align to TRBD1. The V and J ends lost 1 base and 4 bases, in that order; junction bases with no gene match: 2. Germline CDR1 and CDR2: SGHTA and FQGNSA. The CDR3 totals 15 residues.

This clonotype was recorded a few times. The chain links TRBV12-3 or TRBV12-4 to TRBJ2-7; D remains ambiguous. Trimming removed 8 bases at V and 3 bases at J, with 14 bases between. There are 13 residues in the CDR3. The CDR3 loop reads CASGSRAHYEQYF. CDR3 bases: TGTGCCAGCGGAAGCCGGGCCCACTACGAGCAGTACTTC.

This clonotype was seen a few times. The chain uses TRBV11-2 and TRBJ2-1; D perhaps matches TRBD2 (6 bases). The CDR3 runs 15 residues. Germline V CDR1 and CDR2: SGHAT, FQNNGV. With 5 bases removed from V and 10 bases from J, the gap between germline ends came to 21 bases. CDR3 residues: CASSAPGLPVGEQFF. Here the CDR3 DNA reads TGTGCCAGCAGCGCCCCGGGACTCCCCGTCGGAGAGCAGTTCTTC.

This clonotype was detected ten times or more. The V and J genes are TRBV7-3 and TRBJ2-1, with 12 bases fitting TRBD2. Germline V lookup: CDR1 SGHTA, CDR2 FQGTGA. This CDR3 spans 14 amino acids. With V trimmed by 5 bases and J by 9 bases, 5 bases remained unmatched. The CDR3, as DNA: TGTGCCAGCAGCGCTAGCGGGGGGGTTTCTGAGCAGTTCTTC. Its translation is CASSASGGVSEQFF. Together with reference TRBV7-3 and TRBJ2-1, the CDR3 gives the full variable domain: GAGVSQTPSNKVTEKGKYVELRCDPISGHTALYWYRQSLGQGPEFLIYFQGTGAADDSGLPNDRFFAVRPEGSVSTLKIQRTERGDSAVYLCASSASGGVSEQFFGPGTRLTVL.

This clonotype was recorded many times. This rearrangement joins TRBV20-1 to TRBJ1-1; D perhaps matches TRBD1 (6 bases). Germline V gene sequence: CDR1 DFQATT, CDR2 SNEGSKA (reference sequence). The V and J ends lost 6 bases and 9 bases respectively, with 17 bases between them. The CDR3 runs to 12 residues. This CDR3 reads CSAAPGGGQAFF. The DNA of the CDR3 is TGCAGTGCAGCGCCCGGTGGGGGGCAAGCTTTCTTT.

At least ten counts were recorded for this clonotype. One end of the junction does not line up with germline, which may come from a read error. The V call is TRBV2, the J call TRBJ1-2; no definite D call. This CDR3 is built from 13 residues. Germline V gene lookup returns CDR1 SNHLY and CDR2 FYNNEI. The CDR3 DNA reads TGTGCCAGCAGGGAAGACCCGAACTATGGCTACACCTTC. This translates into CASREDPNYGYTF.

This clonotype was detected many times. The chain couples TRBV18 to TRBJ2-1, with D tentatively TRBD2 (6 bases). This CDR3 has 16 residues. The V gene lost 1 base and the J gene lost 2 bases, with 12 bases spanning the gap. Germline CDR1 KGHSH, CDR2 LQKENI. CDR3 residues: CASSPQGGLTYNEQFF. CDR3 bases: TGTGCCAGCTCACCACAAGGAGGGCTCACCTACAATGAGCAGTTCTTC.

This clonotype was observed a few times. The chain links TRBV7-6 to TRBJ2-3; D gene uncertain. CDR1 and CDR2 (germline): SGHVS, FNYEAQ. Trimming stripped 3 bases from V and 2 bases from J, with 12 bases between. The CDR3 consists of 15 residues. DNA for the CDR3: TGTGCCAGCAGCTTCGCCAGCTCCTCCACAGATACGCAGTATTTT. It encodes CASSFASSSTDTQYF.

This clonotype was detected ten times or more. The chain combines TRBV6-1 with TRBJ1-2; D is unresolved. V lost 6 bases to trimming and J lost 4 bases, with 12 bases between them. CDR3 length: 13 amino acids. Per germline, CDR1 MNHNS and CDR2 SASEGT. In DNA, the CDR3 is TGTGCCAGCAGGATGGGGATGATCTATGGCTACACCTTC. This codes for CASRMGMIYGYTF.

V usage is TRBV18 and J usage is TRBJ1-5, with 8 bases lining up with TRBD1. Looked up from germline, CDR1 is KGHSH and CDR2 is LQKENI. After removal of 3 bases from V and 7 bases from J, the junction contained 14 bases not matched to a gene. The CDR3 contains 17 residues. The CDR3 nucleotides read TGTGCCAGCTCACCGCTGAGGGGCAGGGGGCTTGGCCAGCCCCAGCATTTT. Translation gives CASSPLRGRGLGQPQHF.

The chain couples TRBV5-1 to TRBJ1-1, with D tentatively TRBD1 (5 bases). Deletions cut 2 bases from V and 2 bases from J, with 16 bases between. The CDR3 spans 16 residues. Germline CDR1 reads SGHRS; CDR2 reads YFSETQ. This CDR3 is CASSFPARDPNTEAFF. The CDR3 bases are TGCGCCAGCAGCTTCCCCGCCAGGGACCCAAACACTGAAGCTTTCTTT.

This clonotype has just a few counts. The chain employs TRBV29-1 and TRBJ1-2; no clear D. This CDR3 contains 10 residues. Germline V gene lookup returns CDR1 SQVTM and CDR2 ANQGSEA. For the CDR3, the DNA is TGCGGTACCGACGGATATGGCTACACCTTC. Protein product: CGTDGYGYTF.

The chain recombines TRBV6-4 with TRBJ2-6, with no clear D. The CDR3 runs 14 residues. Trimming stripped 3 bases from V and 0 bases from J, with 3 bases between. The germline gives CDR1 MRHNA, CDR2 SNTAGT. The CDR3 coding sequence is TGTGCCAGCAGTGAAACCTCTGGGGCCAACGTCCTGACTTTC. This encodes CASSETSGANVLTF.

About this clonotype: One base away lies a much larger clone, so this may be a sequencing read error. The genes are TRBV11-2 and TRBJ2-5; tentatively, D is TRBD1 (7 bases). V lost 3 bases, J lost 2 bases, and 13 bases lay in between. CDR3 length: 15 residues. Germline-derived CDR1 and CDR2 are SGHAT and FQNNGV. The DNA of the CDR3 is TGTGCCAGCAGCTTGCAGGGGGGTATACAAGAGACCCAGTACTTC. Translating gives CASSLQGGIQETQYF.

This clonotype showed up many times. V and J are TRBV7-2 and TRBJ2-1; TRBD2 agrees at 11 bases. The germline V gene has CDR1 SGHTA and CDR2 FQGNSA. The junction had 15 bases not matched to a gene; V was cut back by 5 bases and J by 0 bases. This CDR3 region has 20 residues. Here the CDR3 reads CASSLNRLAGGPGSYNEQFF. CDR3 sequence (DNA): TGTGCCAGCAGCCTCAATAGGCTAGCGGGGGGCCCCGGCTCCTACAATGAGCAGTTCTTC. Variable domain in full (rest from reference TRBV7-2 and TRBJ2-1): GAGVSQSPSNKVTEKGKDVELRCDPISGHTALYWYRQSLGQGLEFLIYFQGNSAPDKSGLPSDRFSAERTGGSVSTLTIQRTQQEDSAVYLCASSLNRLAGGPGSYNEQFFGPGTRLTVL.

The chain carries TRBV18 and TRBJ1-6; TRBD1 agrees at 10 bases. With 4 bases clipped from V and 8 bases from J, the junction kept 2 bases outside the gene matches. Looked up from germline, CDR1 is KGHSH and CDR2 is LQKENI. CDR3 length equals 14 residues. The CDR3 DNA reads TGTGCCAGCTCACGCGGGACAGGGGATTCACCCCTCCACTTT. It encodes CASSRGTGDSPLHF.

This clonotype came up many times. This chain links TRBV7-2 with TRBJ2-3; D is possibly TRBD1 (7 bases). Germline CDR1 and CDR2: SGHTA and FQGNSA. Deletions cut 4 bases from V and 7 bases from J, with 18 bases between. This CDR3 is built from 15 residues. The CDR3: CASSSGRGELHTQYF. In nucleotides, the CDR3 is TGTGCCAGCAGCTCGGGCAGGGGGGAACTCCATACGCAGTATTTT.

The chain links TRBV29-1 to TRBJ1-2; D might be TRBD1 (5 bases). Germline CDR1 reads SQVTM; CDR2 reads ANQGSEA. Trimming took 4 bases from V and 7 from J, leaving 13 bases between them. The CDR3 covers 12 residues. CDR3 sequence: CSVGSGIGGYTF. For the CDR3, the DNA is TGCAGCGTTGGTTCAGGGATAGGTGGCTACACCTTC.